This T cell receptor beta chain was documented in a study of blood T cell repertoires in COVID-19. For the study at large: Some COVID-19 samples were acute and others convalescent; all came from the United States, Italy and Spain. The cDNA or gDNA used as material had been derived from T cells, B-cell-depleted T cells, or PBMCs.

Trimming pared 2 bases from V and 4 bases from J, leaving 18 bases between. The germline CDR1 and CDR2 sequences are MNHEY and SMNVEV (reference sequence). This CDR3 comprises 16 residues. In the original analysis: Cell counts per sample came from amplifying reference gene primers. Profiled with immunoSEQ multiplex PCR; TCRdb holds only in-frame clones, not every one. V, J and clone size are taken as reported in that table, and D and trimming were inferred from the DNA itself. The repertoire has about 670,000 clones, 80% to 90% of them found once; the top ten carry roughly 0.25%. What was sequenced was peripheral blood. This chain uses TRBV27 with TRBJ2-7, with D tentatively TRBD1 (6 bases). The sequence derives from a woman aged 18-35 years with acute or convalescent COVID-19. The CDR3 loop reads CASSLARGFTGYEQYF. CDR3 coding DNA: TGTGCCAGCAGTTTAGCCAGGGGTTTTACGGGGTACGAGCAGTACTTC.